The 15 T cell receptor beta chains in this list originate from one sample, sequenced in a study of blood T cell repertoires in COVID-19. Assay used: immunoSEQ multiplex PCR; TCRdb lists only in-frame clones, some missing. The repertoire holds about 230,000 clones, 75% to 90% seen once, with about 2.5% in the top ten. The sequencing sample was made of peripheral blood. These receptor sequences come from a woman aged 70 to 79 with active or convalescent COVID-19.

The chain is built from TRBV7-6 and TRBJ2-3, with 9 bases matching TRBD2. The V segment lost 3 bases and the J segment 0 bases; nucleotides outside the gene matches: 1. The germline CDR1 and CDR2 sequences are SGHVS and FNYEAQ. There are 15 residues in the CDR3. The CDR3 loop is CASSFSGGSTDTQYF. In DNA, the CDR3 is TGTGCCAGCAGCTTCAGCGGGGGGAGCACAGATACGCAGTATTTT.

The rearrangement uses TRBV4-1 and TRBJ1-5, with D maybe TRBD1 (6 bases). V dropped 6 bases and J dropped 1 base, with 13 bases sitting between them. Germline V lookup: CDR1 MGHRA, CDR2 YSYEKL. This CDR3 has 15 residues. DNA for the CDR3: TGCGCCAGCAGTAGGGGGGGCACAAGCAATCAGCCCCAGCATTTT. Protein product: CASSRGGTSNQPQHF.

The genes are TRBV3-1 (or the pseudogene TRBV3-2) and TRBJ2-2; 7 bases agree with TRBD1. Germline CDR1 and CDR2: LGHDT and YNNKEL (reference sequence). V lost 8 bases to trimming and J lost 4 bases; unmatched junction nucleotides: 4. The CDR3 is made up of 13 amino acids. The CDR3 region is CASGDSSTGELFF. The CDR3 DNA reads TGTGCCAGCGGGGACAGCTCCACCGGGGAGCTGTTTTTT.

This sequence joins TRBV11-2 and TRBJ1-1; 10 bases align to TRBD1. The V gene end was trimmed by 5 bases and the J gene end by 8 bases; junction bases not matched to a gene: 5. The CDR3 contains 13 residues. Germline V CDR1 and CDR2: SGHAT, FQNNGV. The CDR3 region has the DNA TGTGCCAGCAGCCCTCGGACAGGGGGGGAAGCTTTCTTT. This gives the protein CASSPRTGGEAFF.

This chain connects TRBV7-8 to TRBJ2-7; D is unclear. Germline assignment: CDR1 SGHVS and CDR2 FQNEAQ. CDR3 length: 13 residues. The V end was cut by 4 bases, the J end by 3 bases, with 10 bases between. The CDR3 coding sequence is TGTGCCAGCAGCTATGCGTCGCACTACGAGCAGTACTTC. This encodes CASSYASHYEQYF.

The rearrangement joins TRBV19 to TRBJ2-1, with 7 bases identical to TRBD2. J was trimmed by 7 bases and V by 8 bases; bases with no gene match: 11. Germline V lookup: CDR1 LNHDA, CDR2 SQIVND (reference sequence). The CDR3 covers 14 residues. The CDR3 loop reads CASVSVSGVNEQFF. DNA of the CDR3: TGTGCCAGTGTATCGGTCAGCGGGGTAAATGAGCAGTTCTTC.

The chain recombines TRBV27 with TRBJ2-7, with 7 bases fitting TRBD1. V dropped 2 bases and J dropped 1; count of bases not matched to a gene: 5. The germline V gene encodes CDR1 MNHEY and CDR2 SMNVEV (reference sequence). CDR3 length: 15 residues. The CDR3 DNA sequence: TGTGCCAGCAGTTTAGGATCCAGGGGGTCCTACGAGCAGTACTTC. This sequence encodes CASSLGSRGSYEQYF.

This sequence joins TRBV5-1 and TRBJ2-5; the match to TRBD2 covers 10 bases. The V and J ends lost 4 bases and 1 base, in that order; junction bases with no gene match: 7. The germline V gene has CDR1 SGHRS and CDR2 YFSETQ. This CDR3 contains 16 residues. The CDR3 DNA follows: TGCGCCAGCAGCACAGCTAGCGGGGGACTCCAAGAGACCCAGTACTTC. Translation: CASSTASGGLQETQYF.

The chain has TRBV19 and TRBJ1-6, with D possibly TRBD1 on 5 matching bases. Trimming pared 3 bases from V and 14 bases from J, leaving 11 bases between. This CDR3 spans 12 amino acids. Germline assignment: CDR1 LNHDA and CDR2 SQIVND (reference sequence). CDR3 sequence (DNA): TGTGCCAGTAGTATGTTGCGGGGCGCCCTCCACTTT. This sequence encodes CASSMLRGALHF.

The chain combines TRBV9 with TRBJ2-7; a weak D match, TRBD2 (6 bases). CDR3 size: 14 residues. Germline values: CDR1 SGDLS, CDR2 YYNGEE. V was cut by 4 bases and J by 1 base, with 12 bases left in between. The CDR3 DNA follows: TGTGCCAGCAGCCCCGGGGGTTCTTCCTACGAGCAGTACTTC. Protein product: CASSPGGSSYEQYF.

V gene TRBV18 combines with J gene TRBJ2-4; TRBD1 matches at 8 bases. From germline, CDR1 is KGHSH and CDR2 LQKENI. The CDR3 runs 19 residues. With V trimmed by 4 bases and J by 0 bases, 14 bases remained unmatched. CDR3 region: CASSRNSGQGILAKNIQYF. CDR3 nucleotide sequence: TGTGCCAGCTCACGGAACTCAGGACAGGGAATTTTAGCCAAAAACATTCAGTACTTC.

This clone is a singleton in its sample. V gene TRBV5-1 combines with J gene TRBJ1-2; tentative D call: TRBD1 (5 bases). V was shortened by 0 bases and J by 2 bases, with 14 bases between the two germline ends. This CDR3 has 16 amino acids. Germline V lookup: CDR1 SGHRS, CDR2 YFSETQ. The CDR3 DNA follows: TGCGCCAGCAGCTTGGGGCAGGGTAGCTTGAACTATGGCTACACCTTC. This encodes CASSLGQGSLNYGYTF. Together with reference TRBV5-1 and TRBJ1-2, the CDR3 gives the full variable domain: KAGVTQTPRYLIKTRGQQVTLSCSPISGHRSVSWYQQTPGQGLQFLFEYFSETQRNKGNFPGRFSGRQFSNSRSEMNVSTLELGDSALYLCASSLGQGSLNYGYTFGSGTRLTVV.

This clone was found once. The rearrangement links TRBV5-1 to TRBJ2-1, with D hard to call. Trimming removed 1 base at V and 3 bases at J, with 11 bases between. The CDR3 covers 15 residues. The germline V gene has CDR1 SGHRS and CDR2 YFSETQ. CDR3 nucleotide sequence: TGCGCCAGCAGCTTGTCCACAGCCGTCTACAATGAGCAGTTCTTC. It translates to CASSLSTAVYNEQFF. The complete variable domain, with remaining parts taken from reference TRBV5-1 and TRBJ2-1, reads KAGVTQTPRYLIKTRGQQVTLSCSPISGHRSVSWYQQTPGQGLQFLFEYFSETQRNKGNFPGRFSGRQFSNSRSEMNVSTLELGDSALYLCASSLSTAVYNEQFFGPGTRLTVL.

The chain joins TRBV5-1 to TRBJ1-4; 8 bases agree with TRBD1. The CDR3 is made up of 17 amino acids. CDR1 and CDR2 from the germline V gene are SGHRS and YFSETQ. After removal of 0 bases from V and 8 bases from J, the junction contained 12 bases not matched to a gene. CDR3 in amino acids: CASSLGDRPRWEEKLFF. The DNA for the CDR3 is TGCGCCAGCAGCTTGGGGGACAGGCCCCGTTGGGAGGAAAAACTGTTTTTT.

This chain uses TRBV9 with TRBJ1-2, with 9 bases matching TRBD1. The CDR3 sequence is 15 residues long. The junction had 7 bases not matched to a gene; V was cut back by 3 bases and J by 4 bases. The germline V gene has CDR1 SGDLS and CDR2 YYNGEE. CDR3 DNA: TGTGCCAGCAGCGCTTCACAGGGGGCAAGCTATGGCTACACCTTC. Its protein is CASSASQGASYGYTF.